This T cell receptor beta chain stems from a study of CD8+ T cells in alopecia areata. Looking at the study overall: Affected scalp percentage gauged treated patients' severity. Study-level points and caveats: Resident alphabeta T-cell populations of normal skin are likewise subject to sequencing in scalp samples.

After isolation, RNA underwent reverse transcription to generate cDNA as the sequencing template. Profiled with immunoSEQ multiplex PCR; TCRdb holds only in-frame clones, not every one. The table includes 180,000 or so clones, about 54% detected once. Concerning this clone: What it recognizes is unknown.

The treatment is: oral pan-JAK inhibitor, 5-10 mg twice daily. CDR1 and CDR2 (germline): SGHDN, FVKESK. CDR3 length: 18 amino acids. The junction had 8 bases not matched to a gene; V was cut back by 6 bases and J by 0 bases. Sample: CD4+ T cells sorted from blood, taken at approximately week 56, from a patient treated with tofacitinib. The sequence came from a human donor with alopecia areata. The V and J genes are TRBV14 and TRBJ2-1, with 13 bases fitting TRBD2. CDR3 protein: CASRSTSGGTSSYNEQFF. The DNA for the CDR3 is TGTGCCAGCAGATCGACTAGCGGGGGGACGAGCTCCTACAATGAGCAGTTCTTC.